The clone carrying this T cell receptor (beta chain) was seen repeatedly, ten times or more. This record comes from a study of tumor-infiltrating lymphocytes in primary liver carcinoma. DNA and RNA were both co-extracted from about 20-30 mg of bulk tissue that had not been sorted. Primary liver carcinoma in the patients was surgically resected. Chronic HBV infection was present in the patients, who were treatment-naive. A constant-region primer served to make TCR beta cDNA from about 490 ng total RNA. TCR beta libraries came from three nested multiplex PCR rounds using slightly modified ARM-PCR. Using its own MiXCR run on the multiplex PCR reads, TCRdb lists one record per CDR3 protein. The sample lists about 99,000 distinct CDR3 sequences; more than 65% were seen once. The specimen sequenced was liver tumor tissue from sampling region 5. Subset of the sample: tumor region T5, tumor centre. The TCR was taken from an older woman with primary liver carcinoma and hepatitis B virus infection.

CDR3 sequence (DNA): TGTGCCAGCAGTTACTCGATAGGAGAGACTAGCGGGGCCAGCTCCTACAATGAGCAGTTCTTC. Translation: CASSYSIGETSGASSYNEQFF. V usage is TRBV6-7 and J usage is TRBJ2-1; the match to TRBD2 covers 11 bases. Being an ORF, TRBV6-7 has a function that is uncertain. With 0 bases clipped from V and 0 bases from J, the junction kept 13 bases outside the gene matches. The CDR3 is 21 amino acids.